This T cell receptor (beta chain) was observed in a study of beta chain features in type 1 diabetes. Sequencing targeted expressed TCRB transcripts, as all isolated RNA had been reverse transcribed. Libraries were prepared by immunoSEQ multiplex PCR; TCRdb keeps only in-frame clonotypes and omits some of them. The sample carries around 300,000 clones, 11% recorded once. The germline V gene has CDR1 SGHDN and CDR2 FVKESK. This CDR3 has 14 amino acids. Germline trimming cut 7 bases from V and 6 bases from J; bases unmatched to any gene: 8. Sorting of CD4+ naive, central memory, regulatory and stem cell-like memory cells was performed via CD45RO/CCR7/CD25/CD127/CD95/CD27. This clone was recorded a few times. Its antigen remains unidentified. Points from the study as a whole: Shorter TCRB CDR3s, moderately but significantly so, marked every one of the four CD4+ subsets in Type 1 diabetes patients. A PCR bias possibly favoring shorter templates would apply equally to patients and controls. Type 1 diabetes patients showed fewer insertions and more deletions at VDJ junctions.

The rearrangement uses TRBV14 and TRBJ2-3; 9 positions agree with TRBD2. This receptor was identified in a woman in her 30s in good health. Sequencing input: naive CD4+ T cells from blood. The CDR3 is CASNWGTSSDTQYF. The CDR3 DNA sequence: TGTGCCAGCAACTGGGGGACTAGCTCGGATACGCAGTATTTT.